This T cell receptor (beta chain) was recorded in a study of blood T cell repertoires in COVID-19. The assay was immunoSEQ multiplex PCR, and TCRdb's table has in-frame clones only and misses some. The sample has 350,000 to 400,000 clones; 90% to 95% are singletons. The CDR3 extends over 13 amino acids. Germline V gene sequence: CDR1 SGHNT, CDR2 YYREEE (reference sequence). Trimming took off 5 bases at V and 8 bases at J, with 16 bases between the two ends. This TCR was recovered from a woman between 35 and 50 years old who had been exposed to COVID-19. This chain uses TRBV5-4 with TRBJ1-1; no clear D. Sequencing used PBMCs or T cells enriched from blood (not recorded which). For the CDR3, the DNA is TGTGCCAGCAGAAAGAAGCGGACGGGGGAAGCTTTCTTT. This encodes CASRKKRTGEAFF.